The source of this TCR beta chain is a study of beta chain features in type 1 diabetes. Study results and caveats: Patients' naive, central memory and regulatory TCRB repertoires appeared more alike than those of healthy donors. Lower insertion and higher deletion counts appeared at VDJ junctions in type 1 diabetes patients.

The investigators reverse transcribed all of the isolated RNA, so they sequenced expressed TCRB transcripts. Some clones are missing from TCRdb's copy, which holds only in-frame ones; the method was immunoSEQ multiplex PCR. The sample holds approximately 38,000 clones, more than 40% seen once. Per the germline V gene, CDR1 is SEHNR and CDR2 is FQNEAQ (reference sequence). Trimming stripped 1 base from V and 7 bases from J, with 11 bases between. CDR3 length equals 15 residues. A single heparinised blood sample, averaging around 120 mL, was obtained per donor. For this clone: The target antigen is unknown.

The receptor comes from a woman between 18 and 30 years old in good health. What was sequenced was central memory CD4+ T cells from blood. The J gene is TRBJ1-6, the V gene TRBV7-9; D is ambiguous. The CDR3 coding sequence is TGTGCCAGCAGCTTAGTTCAGGTCCGCAATTCACCCCTCCACTTT. It is translated as CASSLVQVRNSPLHF.